The clone carrying this T cell receptor (beta chain) was observed once. Its target is unknown. The sample comes from a study of T cells after yellow fever vaccination. Study conclusions and caveats: There was a small share of clonotypes that showed up in both the CD4 and CD8 compartments.

TCRdb used MiXCR to reprocess the 5' RACE reads, holding one entry per CDR3 protein. The table has some 300,000 distinct CDR3 sequences, around 8.1% seen once. The germline V gene has CDR1 LGHNA and CDR2 YSLEER. V dropped 4 bases and J dropped 5; count of bases not matched to a gene: 8. The CDR3 has 15 amino acids. The sequencing here drew on PBMCs, taken roughly 47 days after the first yellow fever vaccination. The rearrangement links TRBV4-3 to TRBJ2-1; 7 bases map to TRBD1. The origin of this receptor is a man between 18 and 35 years old who received the YFV17D yellow fever vaccine. The CDR3 loop is CASSRDETGNNEQFF. The CDR3 bases are TGCGCCAGCAGCCGGGACGAGACAGGGAACAATGAGCAGTTCTTC.